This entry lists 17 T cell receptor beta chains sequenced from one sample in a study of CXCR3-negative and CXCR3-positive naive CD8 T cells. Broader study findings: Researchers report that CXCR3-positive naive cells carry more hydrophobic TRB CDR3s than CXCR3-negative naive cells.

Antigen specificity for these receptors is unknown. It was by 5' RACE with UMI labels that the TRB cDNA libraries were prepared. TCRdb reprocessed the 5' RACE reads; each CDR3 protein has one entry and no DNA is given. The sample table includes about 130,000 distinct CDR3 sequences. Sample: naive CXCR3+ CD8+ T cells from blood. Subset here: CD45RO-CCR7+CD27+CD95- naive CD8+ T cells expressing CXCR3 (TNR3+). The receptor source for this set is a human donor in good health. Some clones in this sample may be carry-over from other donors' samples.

CDR3 protein: CSVAANRGPETQYF. The gene calls are TRBV29-1 and TRBJ2-5; TCRdb reports TRBD1, a call that lacks DNA to check it against. Germline values: CDR1 SQVTM, CDR2 ANQGSEA. CDR3 length: 14 residues. Full variable domain (missing parts from reference TRBV29-1 and TRBJ2-5): SAVISQKPSRDICQRGTSLTIQCQVDSQVTMMFWYRQQPGQSLTLIATANQGSEATYESGFVIDKFPISRPNLTFSTLTVSNMSPEDSSIYLCSVAANRGPETQYFGPGTRLLVL.

CDR3 in amino acids: CASSFLPGTGVHEQYF. The V call is TRBV28, the J call TRBJ2-7; the D call of TRBD1 rests on TCRdb alone, since no DNA is present to check it. This CDR3 contains 16 residues. The germline V gene has CDR1 MDHEN and CDR2 SYDVKM.

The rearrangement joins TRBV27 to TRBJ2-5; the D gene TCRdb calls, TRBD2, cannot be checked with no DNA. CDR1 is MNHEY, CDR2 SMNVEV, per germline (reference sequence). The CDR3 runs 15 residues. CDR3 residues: CASKELAGGRETQYF.

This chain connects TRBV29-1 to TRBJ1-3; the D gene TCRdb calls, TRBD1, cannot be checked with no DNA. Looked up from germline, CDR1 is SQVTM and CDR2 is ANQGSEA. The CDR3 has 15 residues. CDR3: CSVPGPGARGNTIYF.

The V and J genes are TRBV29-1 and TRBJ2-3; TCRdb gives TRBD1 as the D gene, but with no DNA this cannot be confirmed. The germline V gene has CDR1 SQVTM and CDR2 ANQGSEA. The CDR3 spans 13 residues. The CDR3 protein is CSVVGGFTDTQYF.

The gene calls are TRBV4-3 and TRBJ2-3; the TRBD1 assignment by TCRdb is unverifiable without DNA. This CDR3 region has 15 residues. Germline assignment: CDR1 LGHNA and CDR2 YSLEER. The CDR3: CASSHQGQGTDTQYF.

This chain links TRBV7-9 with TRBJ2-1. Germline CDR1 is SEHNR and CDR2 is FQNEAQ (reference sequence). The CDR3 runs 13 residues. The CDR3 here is CASSLAGQDEQFF.

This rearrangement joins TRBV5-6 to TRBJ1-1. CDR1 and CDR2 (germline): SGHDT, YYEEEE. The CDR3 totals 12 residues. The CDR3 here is CASSLQNTEAFF.

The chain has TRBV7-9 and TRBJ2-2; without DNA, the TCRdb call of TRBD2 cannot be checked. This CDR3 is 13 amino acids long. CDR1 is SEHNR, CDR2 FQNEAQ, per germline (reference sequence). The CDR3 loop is CASSQTSDGELFF.

Here the CDR3 reads CASRPKTSGFYEQYF. The gene calls are TRBV28 and TRBJ2-7; no DNA is available, so the TRBD2 call from TCRdb remains unchecked. The CDR3 has 15 amino acids. The germline CDR1 and CDR2 sequences are MDHEN and SYDVKM.

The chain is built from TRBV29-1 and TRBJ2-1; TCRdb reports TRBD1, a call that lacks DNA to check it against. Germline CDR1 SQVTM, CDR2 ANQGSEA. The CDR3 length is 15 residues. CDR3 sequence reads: CSVEDAGALPNEQFF.

The CDR3 spells CASSLGLAGITDTQYF. The chain carries TRBV28 and TRBJ2-3; checking the TCRdb D call of TRBD2 is not possible without DNA. CDR1 MDHEN and CDR2 SYDVKM come from the germline V gene. The CDR3 length is 16 residues.

CDR3 amino acids: CASSVIPHEQFF. The chain couples TRBV9 to TRBJ2-1. CDR3 size: 12 residues. CDR1 is SGDLS, CDR2 YYNGEE, per germline.

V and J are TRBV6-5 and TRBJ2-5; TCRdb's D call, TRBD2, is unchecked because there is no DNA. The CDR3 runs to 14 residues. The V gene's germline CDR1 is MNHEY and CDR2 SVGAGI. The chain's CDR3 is CASSYGASSRTQYF.

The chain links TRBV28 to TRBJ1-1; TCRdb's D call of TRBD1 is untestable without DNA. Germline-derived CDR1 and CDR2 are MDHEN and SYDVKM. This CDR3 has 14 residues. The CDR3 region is CASTFRGDRTEAFF.

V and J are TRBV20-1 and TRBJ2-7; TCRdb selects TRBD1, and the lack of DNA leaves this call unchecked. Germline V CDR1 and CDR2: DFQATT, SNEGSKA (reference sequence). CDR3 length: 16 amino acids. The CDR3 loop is CSARDGQGANFYEQYF.

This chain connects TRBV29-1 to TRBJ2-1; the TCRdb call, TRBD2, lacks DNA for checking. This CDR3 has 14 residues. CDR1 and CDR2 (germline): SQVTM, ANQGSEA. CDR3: CSVPWGVRHNEQFF.